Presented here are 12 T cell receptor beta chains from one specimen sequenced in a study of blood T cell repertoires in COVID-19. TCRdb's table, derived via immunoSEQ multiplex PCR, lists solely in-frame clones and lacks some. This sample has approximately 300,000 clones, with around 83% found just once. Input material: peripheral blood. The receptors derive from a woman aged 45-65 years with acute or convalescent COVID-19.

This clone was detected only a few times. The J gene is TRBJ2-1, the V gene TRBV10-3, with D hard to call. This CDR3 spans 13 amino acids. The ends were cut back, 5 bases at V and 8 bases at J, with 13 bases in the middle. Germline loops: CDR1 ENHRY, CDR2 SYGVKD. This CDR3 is CAISPPGFDEQFF. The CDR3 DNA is TGTGCCATCAGTCCCCCCGGGTTCGATGAGCAGTTCTTC.

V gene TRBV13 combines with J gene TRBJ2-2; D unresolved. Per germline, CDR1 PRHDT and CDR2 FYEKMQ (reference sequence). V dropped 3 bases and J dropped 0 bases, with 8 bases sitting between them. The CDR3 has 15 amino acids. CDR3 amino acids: CASSFGTTNTGELFF. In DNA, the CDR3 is TGTGCCAGCAGCTTTGGCACCACGAACACCGGGGAGCTGTTTTTT. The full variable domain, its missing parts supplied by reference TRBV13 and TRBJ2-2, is AAGVIQSPRHLIKEKRETATLKCYPIPRHDTVYWYQQGPGQDPQFLISFYEKMQSDKGSIPDRFSAQQFSDYHSELNMSSLELGDSALYFCASSFGTTNTGELFFGEGSRLTVL.

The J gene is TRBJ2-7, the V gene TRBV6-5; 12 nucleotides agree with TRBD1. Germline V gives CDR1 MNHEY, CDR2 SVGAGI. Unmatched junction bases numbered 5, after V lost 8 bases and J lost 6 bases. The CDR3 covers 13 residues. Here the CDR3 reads CASSGTGGVEQYF. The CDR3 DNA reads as TGTGCCAGCTCCGGGACAGGGGGCGTCGAGCAGTACTTC.

Here the CDR3 reads CASSKGLAKADTQYF. The CDR3 region has the DNA TGCGCCAGCAGCAAGGGACTAGCTAAGGCAGATACGCAGTATTTT. The chain uses TRBV5-1 and TRBJ2-3; 9 nucleotides match TRBD2. Trimming took 4 bases from V and 4 from J; bases not matched to a gene: 7. The CDR3 loop spans 15 amino acids. Germline loops: CDR1 SGHRS, CDR2 YFSETQ.

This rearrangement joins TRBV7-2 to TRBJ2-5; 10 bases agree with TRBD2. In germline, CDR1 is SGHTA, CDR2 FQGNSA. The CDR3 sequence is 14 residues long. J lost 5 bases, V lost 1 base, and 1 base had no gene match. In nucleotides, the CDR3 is TGTGCCAGCAGCTTAGAGCGGGGGGGGGAGACCCAGTACTTC. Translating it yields CASSLERGGETQYF. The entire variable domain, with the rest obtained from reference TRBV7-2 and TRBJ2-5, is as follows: GAGVSQSPSNKVTEKGKDVELRCDPISGHTALYWYRQSLGQGLEFLIYFQGNSAPDKSGLPSDRFSAERTGGSVSTLTIQRTQQEDSAVYLCASSLERGGETQYFGPGTRLLVL.

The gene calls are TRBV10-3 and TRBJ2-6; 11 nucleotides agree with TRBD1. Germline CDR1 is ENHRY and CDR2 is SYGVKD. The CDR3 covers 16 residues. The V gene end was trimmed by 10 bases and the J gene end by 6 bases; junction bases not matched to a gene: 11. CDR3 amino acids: CATAGTGGTAANVLTF. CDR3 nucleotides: TGTGCCACCGCCGGGACAGGGGGAACTGCGGCCAACGTCCTGACTTTC.

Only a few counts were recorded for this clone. The CDR3 here is CATSHTAATDTQYF. In DNA form, the CDR3 reads TGTGCCACCAGTCATACAGCAGCCACAGATACGCAGTATTTT. The V call is TRBV24-1, the J call TRBJ2-3; no firm D call. Trimming left V 6 bases short and J 2 bases short, with 11 bases between. The CDR3 has 14 residues. The germline CDR1 and CDR2 sequences are KGHDR and SFDVKD.

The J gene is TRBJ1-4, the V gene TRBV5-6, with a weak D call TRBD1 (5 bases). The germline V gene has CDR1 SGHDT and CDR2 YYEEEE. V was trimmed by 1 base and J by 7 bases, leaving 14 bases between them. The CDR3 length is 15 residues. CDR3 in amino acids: CASSLLGAGGEKLFF. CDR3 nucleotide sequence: TGTGCCAGCAGCTTGTTGGGTGCGGGGGGTGAAAAACTGTTTTTT.

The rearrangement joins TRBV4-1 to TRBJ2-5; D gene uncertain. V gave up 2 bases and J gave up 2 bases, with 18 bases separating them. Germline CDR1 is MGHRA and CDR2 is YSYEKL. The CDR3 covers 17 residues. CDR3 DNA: TGCGCCAGCAGCCAACCTCTGAGAAACACCGGGCAAGAGACCCAGTACTTC. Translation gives CASSQPLRNTGQETQYF.

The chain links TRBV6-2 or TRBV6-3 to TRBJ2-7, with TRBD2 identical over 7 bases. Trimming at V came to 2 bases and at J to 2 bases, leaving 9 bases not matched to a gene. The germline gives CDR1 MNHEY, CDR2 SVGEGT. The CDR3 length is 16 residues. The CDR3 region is CASSYRFGSGPYEQYF. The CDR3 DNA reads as TGTGCCAGCAGTTACCGATTCGGTAGCGGGCCCTACGAGCAGTACTTC.

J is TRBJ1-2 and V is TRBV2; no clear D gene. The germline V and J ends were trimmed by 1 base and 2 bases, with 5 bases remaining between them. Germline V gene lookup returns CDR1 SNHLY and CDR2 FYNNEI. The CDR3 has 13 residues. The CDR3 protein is CASSEGVNYGYTF. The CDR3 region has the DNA TGTGCCAGCAGTGAAGGCGTAAACTATGGCTACACCTTC.

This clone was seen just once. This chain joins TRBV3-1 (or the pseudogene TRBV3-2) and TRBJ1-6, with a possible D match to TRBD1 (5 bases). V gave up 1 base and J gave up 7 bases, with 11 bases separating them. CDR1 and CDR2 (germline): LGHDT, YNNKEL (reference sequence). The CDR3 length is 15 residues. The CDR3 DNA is TGTGCCAGCAGCCAAGGCCCGGACAACAATTCACCCCTCCACTTT. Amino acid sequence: CASSQGPDNNSPLHF.